The present entry profiles one TCR beta chain with its context. Its antigen is undetermined. CD45RA+ naive and CD45RA-negative memory subsets were separated from CD4+ cells. The junction had 13 bases not matched to a gene; V was cut back by 8 bases and J by 3 bases. The CDR3 has 15 residues. CDR1 is SGHVS and CDR2 is FQNEAQ in the germline V gene. This specimen comes from a study of shared clonotypes between healthy human individuals. Notes on the study in general: The generation probabilities recorded for non-shared clonotypes fell below those of clonotypes shared by all four donors. Naive CD4 clonotypes overlapped across a handful of donors at approximately 5.5%.

TCRdb keeps only in-frame clones here, not all; method: immunoSEQ multiplex PCR. The sample carries over a million clones, around three quarters recorded once. Sequenced sample: memory CD4+ T cells from PBMCs. Sample subset: CD45RA-negative fraction. This clonotype originated in a man aged 18 to 30 in good health. Some clones in this sample may be carry-over from other donors' samples. This chain uses TRBV7-8 with TRBJ2-7, with TRBD1 matching 7 bases. CDR3 amino acids: CASGLLGQVSYEQYF. CDR3 in DNA: TGTGCCAGCGGCCTCCTCGGACAGGTCAGCTACGAGCAGTACTTC.